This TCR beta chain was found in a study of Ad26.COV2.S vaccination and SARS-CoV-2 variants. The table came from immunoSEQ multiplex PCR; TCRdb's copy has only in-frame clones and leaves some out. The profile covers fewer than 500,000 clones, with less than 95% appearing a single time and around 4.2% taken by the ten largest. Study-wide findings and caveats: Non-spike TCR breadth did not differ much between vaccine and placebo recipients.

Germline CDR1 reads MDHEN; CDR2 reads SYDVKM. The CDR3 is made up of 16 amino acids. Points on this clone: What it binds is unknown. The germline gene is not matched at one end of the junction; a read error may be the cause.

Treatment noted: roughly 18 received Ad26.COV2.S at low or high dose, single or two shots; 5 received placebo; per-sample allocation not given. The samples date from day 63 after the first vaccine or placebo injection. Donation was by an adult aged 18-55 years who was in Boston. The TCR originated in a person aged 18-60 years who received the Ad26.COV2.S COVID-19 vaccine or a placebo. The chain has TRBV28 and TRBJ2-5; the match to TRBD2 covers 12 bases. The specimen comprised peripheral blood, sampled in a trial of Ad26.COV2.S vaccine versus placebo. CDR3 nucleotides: TGTGCCAGCAGAGTGACTAGCGGGAGCGCACAAGGGACCCAGTACTTC. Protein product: CASRVTSGSAQGTQYF.